A single sample gave rise to the 22 T cell receptor beta chains below, sequenced in a study of blood T cell repertoires in COVID-19. Data came from immunoSEQ multiplex PCR; TCRdb stores just in-frame clones and leaves some out. The sample has about 120,000 clones; approximately 80% are singletons. Sequenced sample: peripheral blood. These receptors all come from a woman in her 70s with acute or convalescent COVID-19.

The chain combines TRBV4-1 with TRBJ1-6; unclear D gene. The CDR3 loop spans 15 amino acids. The germline V gene has CDR1 MGHRA and CDR2 YSYEKL. Trimming left V 0 bases short and J 10 bases short, with 13 bases between. CDR3 in DNA: TGCGCCAGCAGCCAAGAGGGAGGGCTTAGGTCACCCCTCCACTTT. Protein: CASSQEGGLRSPLHF.

This clone came up once. V usage is TRBV29-1 and J usage is TRBJ1-2; a possible D gene is TRBD1 (5 bases). The V gene lost 4 bases and the J gene lost 0 bases, with 6 bases spanning the gap. The CDR3 has 12 residues. In germline, CDR1 is SQVTM, CDR2 ANQGSEA. CDR3 sequence (DNA): TGCAGCGTTGCGACAGCTAACTATGGCTACACCTTC. The encoded protein is CSVATANYGYTF. The variable domain in full, completed from reference TRBV29-1 and TRBJ1-2, reads SAVISQKPSRDICQRGTSLTIQCQVDSQVTMMFWYRQQPGQSLTLIATANQGSEATYESGFVIDKFPISRPNLTFSTLTVSNMSPEDSSIYLCSVATANYGYTFGSGTRLTVV.

The V gene is TRBV19, the J gene TRBJ1-5, with a tentative D call TRBD1 (6 bases). The CDR3 extends over 14 amino acids. V was trimmed by 2 bases and J by 4 bases, leaving 9 bases between them. Germline V CDR1 and CDR2: LNHDA, SQIVND (reference sequence). The CDR3 region is CASSIRQGNQPQHF. The CDR3 bases are TGTGCCAGTAGTATACGCCAGGGGAATCAGCCCCAGCATTTT.

This chain connects TRBV3-1 (or the pseudogene TRBV3-2) to TRBJ1-2; 7 bases are shared with TRBD1. Unmatched junction bases numbered 7, after V lost 1 base and J lost 2 bases. The CDR3 sequence is 16 residues long. CDR1 and CDR2 (germline): LGHDT, YNNKEL (reference sequence). CDR3 residues: CASSQVHLTGNYGYTF. The CDR3 bases are TGTGCCAGCAGCCAAGTTCATTTGACAGGGAACTATGGCTACACCTTC.

This clone was observed once. The chain carries TRBV3-1 (or the pseudogene TRBV3-2) and TRBJ2-3; 8 positions agree with TRBD2. CDR1 is LGHDT, CDR2 YNNKEL, per germline (reference sequence). The V segment lost 3 bases and the J segment 0 bases; nucleotides outside the gene matches: 5. The CDR3 is 16 amino acids. CDR3 nucleotides: TGTGCCAGCAGCCAGTATAGCGGGACTAGCACAGATACGCAGTATTTT. This codes for CASSQYSGTSTDTQYF.

This clone has only a few counts. V and J are TRBV19 and TRBJ1-5, with D perhaps TRBD1 (6 bases). The V and J ends lost 5 bases and 6 bases respectively, with 11 bases between them. Germline V gives CDR1 LNHDA, CDR2 SQIVND (reference sequence). The CDR3 loop spans 13 amino acids. The CDR3 region is CASSGGAGQPQHF. CDR3 bases: TGTGCCAGTAGTGGGGGGGCGGGTCAGCCCCAGCATTTT.

J is TRBJ2-3 and V is TRBV10-3; TRBD2 matches 13 bases. After removal of 10 bases from V and 2 bases from J, the junction contained 9 bases not matched to a gene. This CDR3 is built from 16 residues. Germline CDR1 is ENHRY and CDR2 is SYGVKD. This CDR3 reads CATLTSGGAHTDTQYF. CDR3 coding DNA: TGTGCCACCCTTACTAGCGGGGGGGCCCACACAGATACGCAGTATTTT.

V is TRBV24-1 and J is TRBJ1-2; 10 nucleotides match TRBD1. The CDR3 is 13 residues long. The junction had 10 bases not matched to a gene; V was cut back by 5 bases and J by 14 bases. The germline gives CDR1 KGHDR, CDR2 SFDVKD. The CDR3 DNA reads as TGTGCCACCAGTGCAGGGGGTGACAGGGGGCAAACCTTC. It codes for CATSAGGDRGQTF.

The table lists this clone with a few counts. The chain has TRBV19 and TRBJ1-2, with 10 bases matching TRBD1. The CDR3 runs 16 residues. V shed 4 bases and J 5 bases; nucleotides not matched to a gene: 10. From germline, CDR1 is LNHDA and CDR2 SQIVND (reference sequence). This CDR3 is CASSKRPGQGPYGYTF. CDR3 DNA sequence: TGTGCCAGTAGTAAGAGACCGGGACAGGGGCCTTATGGCTACACCTTC.

This clone came up once. This chain's CDR3 is CASSTGQGFSGNTIYF. As DNA, the CDR3 is TGTGCCAGCAGTACGGGACAGGGTTTCTCTGGAAACACCATATATTTT. The chain carries TRBV2 and TRBJ1-3; 9 bases match TRBD1. V lost 5 bases, J lost 0 bases, and 5 bases stayed unmatched. This CDR3 has 16 residues. CDR1 is SNHLY and CDR2 is FYNNEI in the germline V gene.

CDR3 loop: CASSATGGQNTEAFF. CDR3 bases: TGTGCCAGCAGCGCAACAGGGGGCCAGAACACTGAAGCTTTCTTT. This sequence joins TRBV2 and TRBJ1-1, with 9 bases identical to TRBD1. Germline-derived CDR1 and CDR2 are SNHLY and FYNNEI. Unmatched junction bases numbered 6, after V lost 6 bases and J lost 1 base. CDR3 length equals 15 residues. The entire variable domain, with the rest obtained from reference TRBV2 and TRBJ1-1, is as follows: EPEVTQTPSHQVTQMGQEVILRCVPISNHLYFYWYRQILGQKVEFLVSFYNNEISEKSEIFDDQFSVERPDGSNFTLKIRSTKLEDSAMYFCASSATGGQNTEAFFGQGTRLTVV.

The rearrangement links TRBV5-4 to TRBJ2-5, with D perhaps matching TRBD2 (5 bases). This CDR3 has 13 residues. Trimming cost V 4 bases and J 3 bases, with 10 bases left between them. Germline CDR1 SGHNT, CDR2 YYREEE (reference sequence). The CDR3 DNA sequence: TGTGCCAGCAGCAGAGGGCCCGAAGAGACCCAGTACTTC. Amino acid sequence: CASSRGPEETQYF.

The J gene is TRBJ2-7, the V gene TRBV6-5; 9 nucleotides match TRBD1. Germline loops: CDR1 MNHEY, CDR2 SVGAGI. Trimming took 5 bases from V and 3 from J; bases not matched to a gene: 2. This CDR3 contains 13 residues. CDR3: CASSQDRGYEQYF. In DNA, the CDR3 is TGTGCCAGCAGTCAGGACAGGGGCTACGAGCAGTACTTC.

CDR3 coding DNA: TGTGCCAGCAGCCAAGGACTCATAAGTTCAGATACGCAGTATTTT. It yields the protein CASSQGLISSDTQYF. The V call is TRBV3-1 (or the pseudogene TRBV3-2), the J call TRBJ2-3; D is ambiguous. The V gene's germline CDR1 is LGHDT and CDR2 YNNKEL (reference sequence). Trimming pared 1 base from V and 4 bases from J, leaving 12 bases between. The CDR3 consists of 15 residues.

The V gene is TRBV4-3, the J gene TRBJ2-1; weak D call: TRBD2 (6 bases). The V gene's germline CDR1 is LGHNA and CDR2 YSLEER. V shed 0 bases and J shed 2 bases, with 14 bases lying between them. The CDR3 loop spans 17 amino acids. The CDR3 DNA is TGCGCCAGCAGCCAAGAGAGGGTCGGGGGAACCTACAATGAGCAGTTCTTC. Translating gives CASSQERVGGTYNEQFF.

The chain employs TRBV2 and TRBJ2-3; TRBD1 might be the D (6 bases). The ends were cut back, 4 bases at V and 2 bases at J, with 7 bases in the middle. The V gene's germline CDR1 is SNHLY and CDR2 FYNNEI. The CDR3 sequence is 13 residues long. Written as DNA, the CDR3 is TGTGCCAGCAGTGGGACAGCCACAGATACGCAGTATTTT. This gives the protein CASSGTATDTQYF. The complete variable domain, with remaining parts taken from reference TRBV2 and TRBJ2-3, reads EPEVTQTPSHQVTQMGQEVILRCVPISNHLYFYWYRQILGQKVEFLVSFYNNEISEKSEIFDDQFSVERPDGSNFTLKIRSTKLEDSAMYFCASSGTATDTQYFGPGTRLTVL.

V usage is TRBV6-5 and J usage is TRBJ1-2; 12 nucleotides line up with TRBD1. There are 15 residues in the CDR3. Trimming at V came to 5 bases and at J to 6 bases, leaving 7 bases not matched to a gene. In germline, CDR1 is MNHEY, CDR2 SVGAGI. CDR3 DNA: TGTGCCAGCAGTCTGGGACAGGGGGCGCGTGATGGCTACACCTTC. The encoded protein is CASSLGQGARDGYTF.

The chain uses TRBV6-5 and TRBJ1-1, with TRBD1 matching 7 bases. V lost 6 bases, J lost 4 bases, and 8 bases stayed unmatched. CDR1 and CDR2 (germline): MNHEY, SVGAGI. The CDR3 is 14 amino acids. The CDR3 loop is CASRQDRVSTEAFF. CDR3 DNA sequence: TGTGCCAGCAGACAAGACAGGGTTTCCACTGAAGCTTTCTTT.

The rearrangement links TRBV11-2 to TRBJ1-2; 7 bases are shared with TRBD1. This CDR3 spans 15 amino acids. CDR1 is SGHAT, CDR2 FQNNGV, per germline. Trimming took 3 bases from V and 5 from J; bases not matched to a gene: 9. The CDR3 nucleotides read TGTGCCAGCAGCTTCCGGACAGGTGGAGGTTATGGCTACACCTTC. Translating it yields CASSFRTGGGYGYTF.

The J gene is TRBJ1-1, the V gene TRBV11-3, with a weak D call TRBD1 (5 bases). V was cut by 6 bases and J by 0 bases, with 20 bases left in between. This CDR3 has 17 residues. Germline loops: CDR1 SGHNT, CDR2 YENEEA. The CDR3 nucleotides are TGTGCCAGCAGTTACTTCCGGGACTCGAGTTTGAACACTGAAGCTTTCTTT. Translated: CASSYFRDSSLNTEAFF.

The chain carries TRBV25-1 and TRBJ1-2; unclear D gene. This CDR3 is built from 12 residues. Trimming shortened V by 4 bases and J by 2 bases, and 5 bases separated the two germline ends. CDR1 is MGHDK and CDR2 is SYGVNS in the germline V gene. Written as DNA, the CDR3 is TGTGCCAGCAGTGCTGCGAACTATGGCTACACCTTC. Encoded protein: CASSAANYGYTF.

There are a few counts of this clone. The V gene is TRBV5-1, the J gene TRBJ2-2, with TRBD2 identical over 11 bases. J gave up 4 bases and V 0 bases, and 5 bases lay outside the gene matches. The CDR3 has 17 amino acids. Germline V gene data show CDR1 as SGHRS and CDR2 as YFSETQ. Written as DNA, the CDR3 is TGCGCCAGCAGCTTGGGGACTAGCGGGCGTCCCACCGGGGAGCTGTTTTTT. Translated: CASSLGTSGRPTGELFF.